These 32 T cell receptor beta chains came from one sample sequenced in a study of T cell clonotyping in hematopoietic cell transplantation. TCRdb's table, derived via immunoSEQ multiplex PCR, lists solely in-frame clones and lacks some. Here the sample spans tens of thousands of clones, 80% to 85% being singletons. This sample's time point: recipient sample about 28 days before transplant, after cytoreduction. The sample consisted of peripheral blood mononuclear cells, taken before stem cell transplant. The receptor source for this set is a man aged 60-69 years with myelodysplastic syndrome. Some clones in this sample may be carry-over from other donors' samples.

In its sample, this clone was seen a few times. This chain connects TRBV6-6 to TRBJ1-2; tentatively, D is TRBD1 (5 bases). Deletions cut 6 bases from V and 8 bases from J, with 25 bases between. Per germline, CDR1 MNHNY and CDR2 SVGAGI (reference sequence). There are 16 residues in the CDR3. The chain's CDR3 is CASRPTRDARTEGYTF. The CDR3 DNA follows: TGTGCCAGCAGACCCACCCGGGACGCTAGGACGGAGGGCTACACCTTC.

V gene TRBV29-1 combines with J gene TRBJ1-4, with D possibly matching TRBD1 (5 bases). Germline CDR1 and CDR2: SQVTM and ANQGSEA. The CDR3 covers 15 residues. Trimming removed 7 bases at V and 0 bases at J, with 15 bases between. DNA of the CDR3: TGCAGCGCTGGCGGGCAGGGCACAACTAATGAAAAACTGTTTTTT. It specifies CSAGGQGTTNEKLFF.

The chain employs TRBV30 and TRBJ1-6; D is unresolved. Trimming stripped 1 base from V and 0 bases from J, with 10 bases between. Germline V lookup: CDR1 GTSNPN, CDR2 SVGIG (reference sequence). The CDR3 covers 16 residues. CDR3 amino acids: CAWSDSLSSYNSPLHF. The CDR3, as DNA: TGTGCCTGGAGTGACAGCCTCAGCTCCTATAATTCACCCCTCCACTTT.

This clone was detected a few times. The V call is TRBV28, the J call TRBJ2-3; 8 nucleotides line up with TRBD1. Germline loops: CDR1 MDHEN, CDR2 SYDVKM. The V and J ends lost 6 bases and 1 base, in that order; junction bases with no gene match: 6. The CDR3 runs 15 residues. Written as DNA, the CDR3 is TGTGCCAGCAGATTGTTACAGGGGGGCACAGATACGCAGTATTTT. Its protein product is CASRLLQGGTDTQYF.

This clone came up a few times. The rearrangement links TRBV28 to TRBJ1-2, with 7 bases lining up with TRBD1. CDR1 is MDHEN, CDR2 SYDVKM, per germline. J lost 2 bases, V lost 3 bases, and 3 bases had no gene match. The CDR3 totals 14 residues. CDR3 nucleotide sequence: TGTGCCAGCAGTTTGGAGGGGGCGAACTATGGCTACACCTTC. This encodes CASSLEGANYGYTF.

The chain carries TRBV28 and TRBJ2-7, with 8 positions matching TRBD1. Germline trimming cut 4 bases from V and 4 bases from J; bases unmatched to any gene: 6. The CDR3 sequence is 14 residues long. Germline CDR1 is MDHEN and CDR2 is SYDVKM. CDR3 DNA: TGTGCCAGCAGTTCACAACAGGGGGGATACGAGCAGTACTTC. This encodes CASSSQQGGYEQYF.

V is TRBV11-2 and J is TRBJ2-5, with 11 nucleotides matching TRBD2. V shed 3 bases and J 4 bases; nucleotides not matched to a gene: 7. The CDR3 covers 16 residues. Germline-derived CDR1 and CDR2 are SGHAT and FQNNGV. In nucleotides, the CDR3 is TGTGCCAGCAGCTTCAATAGCGGGGGGGAAGGAGAGACCCAGTACTTC. It specifies CASSFNSGGEGETQYF.

This sequence joins TRBV5-6 and TRBJ1-4, with D perhaps matching TRBD1 (6 bases). Germline CDR1 reads SGHDT; CDR2 reads YYEEEE. The CDR3 totals 15 residues. The ends were cut back, 5 bases at V and 5 bases at J, with 16 bases in the middle. CDR3 loop: CASRLGGNGNEKLFF. The CDR3 nucleotides read TGTGCCAGCAGGCTAGGGGGAAACGGGAATGAAAAACTGTTTTTT.

The chain is built from TRBV9 and TRBJ1-1; D remains unclear. This CDR3 spans 14 amino acids. Trimming took off 0 bases at V and 0 bases at J, with 6 bases between the two ends. CDR1 is SGDLS and CDR2 is YYNGEE in the germline V gene. The CDR3 DNA is TGTGCCAGCAGCGTAGGAAGCATGAACACTGAAGCTTTCTTT. Protein sequence: CASSVGSMNTEAFF.

The rearrangement joins TRBV19 to TRBJ2-3, with D perhaps TRBD1 (5 bases). Trimming pared 3 bases from V and 2 bases from J, leaving 12 bases between. The CDR3 runs 15 residues. Germline CDR1 reads LNHDA; CDR2 reads SQIVND (reference sequence). The CDR3 DNA follows: TGTGCCAGTAGTATCCCCCAGGGTAACACAGATACGCAGTATTTT. Translating gives CASSIPQGNTDTQYF.

V is TRBV11-2 and J is TRBJ2-5; 8 bases match TRBD1. The junction had 7 bases not matched to a gene; V was cut back by 1 base and J by 3 bases. Germline V gives CDR1 SGHAT, CDR2 FQNNGV. The CDR3 has 16 residues. As DNA, the CDR3 is TGTGCCAGCAGCTTAGGAGCAAACAGGGGGAAAGAGACCCAGTACTTC. It specifies CASSLGANRGKETQYF.

The gene calls are TRBV15 and TRBJ1-3; TRBD1 agrees at 8 bases. J gave up 4 bases and V 0 bases, and 2 bases lay outside the gene matches. The CDR3 has 15 residues. Germline CDR1 LNHNV, CDR2 YYDKDF (reference sequence). The CDR3, as DNA: TGTGCCACCAGCAGAGACAGGGGGCGCGGAAACACCATATATTTT. It yields the protein CATSRDRGRGNTIYF.

The V and J genes are TRBV28 and TRBJ2-5, with D unresolved. Per the germline V gene, CDR1 is MDHEN and CDR2 is SYDVKM. V was pared by 6 bases and J by 5 bases, with 13 bases between. The CDR3 runs to 13 residues. The CDR3 nucleotides are TGTGCCAGCAGGGCTGGTATCGGGGAGACCCAGTACTTC. This sequence encodes CASRAGIGETQYF. Full variable domain (rest looked up from reference TRBV28 and TRBJ2-5): DVKVTQSSRYLVKRTGEKVFLECVQDMDHENMFWYRQDPGLGLRLIYFSYDVKMKEKGDIPEGYSVSREKKERFSLILESASTNQTSMYLCASRAGIGETQYFGPGTRLLVL.

The chain uses TRBV7-2 and TRBJ2-1, with 15 bases aligning to TRBD2. The J segment lost 5 bases and the V segment lost 4 bases, leaving 12 bases of the junction unmatched. The CDR3 runs to 19 residues. Germline-derived CDR1 and CDR2 are SGHTA and FQGNSA. The CDR3 spells CASSYGTSGGFPLHNEQFF. In DNA form, the CDR3 reads TGTGCCAGCAGCTACGGGACTAGCGGGGGGTTCCCCCTTCACAATGAGCAGTTCTTC.

The gene calls are TRBV2 and TRBJ1-4; no reliable D call. This CDR3 spans 16 amino acids. In germline, CDR1 is SNHLY, CDR2 FYNNEI. V lost 7 bases, J lost 1 base, and 16 bases lay in between. The CDR3 region has the DNA TGTGCCAGCATTCCCACCCTCGGCTTAACTAATGAAAAACTGTTTTTT. It codes for CASIPTLGLTNEKLFF.

This clone has only one observation. The CDR3 region has the DNA TGTGCCAGCACCGCTAACCTTTACGAGCAGTACTTC. Translating gives CASTANLYEQYF. The chain carries TRBV28 and TRBJ2-7; the D is unclear. The germline V and J ends were trimmed by 7 bases and 4 bases, with 11 bases remaining between them. This CDR3 is 12 amino acids long. Germline V gene data show CDR1 as MDHEN and CDR2 as SYDVKM.

This clone has just one count. This chain joins TRBV5-1 and TRBJ2-2; 8 bases are shared with TRBD1. Germline CDR1 SGHRS, CDR2 YFSETQ. The CDR3 totals 16 residues. J was trimmed by 1 base and V by 4 bases; bases with no gene match: 6. CDR3 sequence (DNA): TGCGCCAGCAGCCGTTTACAGGGGGAGAACACCGGGGAGCTGTTTTTT. This translates into CASSRLQGENTGELFF.

The chain joins TRBV19 to TRBJ1-1; D is possibly TRBD1 (5 bases). V gave up 3 bases and J gave up 4 bases, with 15 bases separating them. This CDR3 has 15 amino acids. Germline-derived CDR1 and CDR2 are LNHDA and SQIVND (reference sequence). CDR3 nucleotide sequence: TGTGCCAGTAGTATTTACCTGGGGAGGGGCACTGAAGCTTTCTTT. Protein: CASSIYLGRGTEAFF.

A single count supports this clone. The V and J genes are TRBV29-1 and TRBJ2-3; D may correspond to TRBD1 or TRBD2 (5 bases each). This CDR3 is 13 amino acids long. V was clipped by 4 bases and J by 6 bases, with 14 bases between them. Germline values: CDR1 SQVTM, CDR2 ANQGSEA. CDR3 DNA: TGCAGCGTTGTGAGAGGGGATGTGGATACGCAGTATTTT. This sequence encodes CSVVRGDVDTQYF.

The genes are TRBV4-2 and TRBJ1-4; D gene uncertain. Germline CDR1 reads LGHNA; CDR2 reads YNFKEQ. Trimming cost V 1 base and J 10 bases, with 13 bases left between them. The CDR3 totals 14 residues. CDR3 in amino acids: CASSQVEVPAKLFF. DNA of the CDR3: TGTGCCAGCAGCCAAGTCGAAGTTCCGGCAAAACTGTTTTTT.

A single count supports this clone. This chain links TRBV2 with TRBJ2-6, with D uncertain. Germline V lookup: CDR1 SNHLY, CDR2 FYNNEI. The CDR3 has 15 amino acids. V lost 1 base, J lost 0 bases, and 4 bases lay in between. The CDR3 loop is CASSEGGSGANVLTF. CDR3 coding DNA: TGTGCCAGCAGTGAAGGGGGCTCTGGGGCCAACGTCCTGACTTTC.

V usage is TRBV10-2 and J usage is TRBJ2-1; TRBD1 might be the D (6 bases). The V gene lost 2 bases and the J gene lost 3 bases, with 8 bases spanning the gap. CDR1 is WSHSY, CDR2 SAAADI, per germline. The CDR3 is 14 amino acids. CDR3 bases: TGCGCCAGCAGTGAGCCGGACAGCTACAATGAGCAGTTCTTC. Protein sequence: CASSEPDSYNEQFF.

V and J are TRBV5-6 and TRBJ1-6; D not resolved. The CDR3 runs to 15 residues. V was trimmed by 0 bases and J by 7 bases, leaving 11 bases between them. Germline values: CDR1 SGHDT, CDR2 YYEEEE. For the CDR3, the DNA is TGTGCCAGCAGCTTGGACAAAGGCCCAAATTCACCCCTCCACTTT. Its translation is CASSLDKGPNSPLHF.

This chain joins TRBV5-1 and TRBJ1-1; 7 positions match TRBD1. There are 18 residues in the CDR3. Looked up from germline, CDR1 is SGHRS and CDR2 is YFSETQ. Germline trimming cut 0 bases from V and 4 bases from J; bases unmatched to any gene: 15. Written as DNA, the CDR3 is TGCGCCAGCAGCTTGGGGATCAAGACAGGGCAGATTGGCACTGAAGCTTTCTTT. As protein: CASSLGIKTGQIGTEAFF.

In its sample, this clone was seen a few times. This chain connects TRBV28 to TRBJ1-2, with D possibly being TRBD1 (6 bases). V lost 4 bases, J lost 6 bases, and 18 bases lay in between. Germline V CDR1 and CDR2: MDHEN, SYDVKM. The CDR3 loop spans 15 amino acids. The chain's CDR3 is CASSSITGQVNGYTF. The CDR3 DNA follows: TGTGCCAGCAGTTCTATAACGGGACAAGTGAATGGCTACACCTTC.

This chain links TRBV6-1 with TRBJ2-7; the D gene is possibly TRBD1 (8 bases). Trimming left V 8 bases short and J 3 bases short, with 17 bases between. CDR3 length: 14 amino acids. Germline values: CDR1 MNHNS, CDR2 SASEGT. The CDR3 coding sequence is TGTGCCAGCGGGCCACAGGGGGGGAACTACGAGCAGTACTTC. This encodes CASGPQGGNYEQYF.

The chain uses TRBV7-9 and TRBJ1-4; D is uncertain. Between the trimmed V and J ends, which lost 5 bases and 12 bases, there was a span of 13 bases. The CDR3 length is 12 residues. Germline V gene lookup returns CDR1 SEHNR and CDR2 FQNEAQ (reference sequence). The CDR3 nucleotides read TGTGCCAGCAGCGCCAAGGACCAGCAACTGTTTTTT. Translating it yields CASSAKDQQLFF.

The CDR3 nucleotides read TGTGCCATCAGTGAGTCCGGGGATCGAGCTTTCTTT. Amino acid sequence: CAISESGDRAFF. The chain combines TRBV10-3 with TRBJ1-1, with D unresolved. Per the germline V gene, CDR1 is ENHRY and CDR2 is SYGVKD. The CDR3 is 12 amino acids. With 0 bases removed from V and 10 bases from J, the gap between germline ends came to 9 bases.

The chain joins TRBV30 to TRBJ1-2; D unresolved. Germline V lookup: CDR1 GTSNPN, CDR2 SVGIG (reference sequence). This CDR3 comprises 12 residues. V lost 1 base to trimming and J lost 8 bases, with 11 bases between them. In nucleotides, the CDR3 is TGTGCCTGGAGTGGGTCCGAGGGAGGCTACACCTTC. This codes for CAWSGSEGGYTF. The full variable domain, rest sourced from reference TRBV30 and TRBJ1-2, is SQTIHQWPATLVQPVGSPLSLECTVEGTSNPNLYWYRQAAGRGLQLLFYSVGIGQISSEVPQNLSASRPQDRQFILSSKKLLLSDSGFYLCAWSGSEGGYTFGSGTRLTVV.

CDR3: CASRSQGGNSPLHF. CDR3 coding DNA: TGTGCCAGCAGGTCACAGGGGGGAAATTCACCCCTCCACTTT. The chain employs TRBV7-9 and TRBJ1-6; TRBD1 matches at 8 bases. In germline, CDR1 is SEHNR, CDR2 FQNEAQ (reference sequence). The CDR3 length is 14 residues. The junction had 5 bases not matched to a gene; V was cut back by 6 bases and J by 7 bases.

This chain uses TRBV6-6 with TRBJ1-4; D unclear. The CDR3 sequence is 15 residues long. Trimming took 0 bases from V and 7 from J, leaving 12 bases between them. CDR1 is MNHNY, CDR2 SVGAGI, per germline (reference sequence). The CDR3 is CASSYSEGRGEKLFF. The CDR3 DNA is TGTGCCAGCAGTTACTCTGAGGGCCGGGGTGAAAAACTGTTTTTT.

V gene TRBV28 combines with J gene TRBJ1-4; TRBD1 matches 7 bases. The germline V gene has CDR1 MDHEN and CDR2 SYDVKM. Trimming removed 6 bases from V and 3 bases from J; junction bases left unmatched: 4. The CDR3 runs 14 residues. The CDR3 bases are TGTGCCAGCAGACTCCAGGGGGCTAATGAAAAACTGTTTTTT. Its translation is CASRLQGANEKLFF.